This passage covers 16 T cell receptor beta chains from one sample sequenced in a study of radiotherapy plus CTLA-4 blockade in lung cancer. Sequencing used immunoSEQ multiplex PCR; TCRdb keeps in-frame clones, though not all of them. The data hold about 31,000 clones, with more than 75% observed a single time. Sequenced here: peripheral blood, sampled from a patient treated with radiotherapy plus ipilimumab. The receptor set was obtained from a human donor with non-small cell lung cancer who had stable disease on radiotherapy plus ipilimumab.

This clone came up once. The chain employs TRBV6-5 and TRBJ1-5; D is unclear. The germline CDR1 and CDR2 sequences are MNHEY and SVGAGI. V lost 5 bases and J 1 base, leaving 12 bases between the germline ends. The CDR3 covers 15 residues. CDR3 protein: CASSRNFESNQPQHF. In DNA form, the CDR3 reads TGTGCCAGCAGTCGAAACTTTGAAAGCAATCAGCCCCAGCATTTT.

As DNA, the CDR3 is TGTGCCAGCAGCTTCTTTTCCGGACAGGGAGGCGATGGCTACACCTTC. This gives the protein CASSFFSGQGGDGYTF. The chain combines TRBV11-2 with TRBJ1-2; the match to TRBD1 covers 8 bases. Germline V CDR1 and CDR2: SGHAT, FQNNGV. This CDR3 has 16 amino acids. Trimming cost V 3 bases and J 6 bases; bases outside gene matches: 12.

V and J are TRBV11-2 and TRBJ2-5, with D perhaps TRBD2 (5 bases). From germline, CDR1 is SGHAT and CDR2 FQNNGV. Trimming cost V 5 bases and J 2 bases, with 15 bases left between them. The CDR3 has 15 residues. In nucleotides, the CDR3 is TGTGCCAGCAGCCGACCGGGATCTCCACAAGAGACCCAGTACTTC. It codes for CASSRPGSPQETQYF.

This clone was seen more than once but under ten times. The rearrangement joins TRBV6-5 to TRBJ1-1; unclear D gene. The V end lost 6 bases, the J end lost 10 bases, and 21 bases lay between the germline ends. There are 14 residues in the CDR3. Per germline, CDR1 MNHEY and CDR2 SVGAGI. CDR3 sequence: CASSPGGRPWGAFF. In DNA, the CDR3 is TGTGCCAGCAGCCCCGGAGGGCGTCCATGGGGAGCTTTCTTT.

This clone has just one count. The chain recombines TRBV11-2 with TRBJ1-1; D unresolved. CDR3 length equals 14 residues. Germline V gives CDR1 SGHAT, CDR2 FQNNGV. V dropped 4 bases and J dropped 6 bases, with 15 bases sitting between them. CDR3 nucleotides: TGTGCCAGCAGCTCAAGCGGGGTGAAGGCTGAAGCTTTCTTT. Protein sequence: CASSSSGVKAEAFF.

This chain connects TRBV7-2 to TRBJ1-2, with a possible D match to TRBD1 (5 bases). The V end lost 1 base, the J end lost 3 bases, and 9 bases lay between the germline ends. The CDR3 runs to 14 residues. The V gene's germline CDR1 is SGHTA and CDR2 FQGNSA. Here the CDR3 DNA reads TGTGCCAGCAGCTTAGGCGGGGGTTACTATGGCTACACCTTC. Protein: CASSLGGGYYGYTF.

The chain carries TRBV4-3 and TRBJ1-1; no definite D call. V was trimmed by 4 bases and J by 2 bases, leaving 8 bases between them. CDR1 LGHNA and CDR2 YSLEER come from the germline V gene. The CDR3 totals 13 residues. The CDR3 nucleotides read TGCGCCAGCAGCCTCGGTGGAAACACTGAAGCTTTCTTT. This codes for CASSLGGNTEAFF.

The chain has TRBV6-5 and TRBJ1-5; 7 positions agree with TRBD1. The CDR3 is 15 amino acids. Per the germline V gene, CDR1 is MNHEY and CDR2 is SVGAGI. V lost 6 bases, J lost 4 bases, and 9 bases stayed unmatched. CDR3 DNA: TGTGCCAGCAGATATATCCGGGACAGTAATCAGCCCCAGCATTTT. The encoded protein is CASRYIRDSNQPQHF.

The rearrangement uses TRBV30 and TRBJ1-5; no definite D call. This CDR3 has 13 residues. V gave up 1 base and J gave up 2 bases, with 6 bases separating them. Per germline, CDR1 GTSNPN and CDR2 SVGIG (reference sequence). The CDR3, as DNA: TGTGCCTGGAGTGGAGGTGGCAATCAGCCCCAGCATTTT. Translating it yields CAWSGGGNQPQHF.

The chain joins TRBV7-6 to TRBJ1-4, with D possibly matching TRBD1 (5 bases). This CDR3 is built from 15 residues. From germline, CDR1 is SGHVS and CDR2 FNYEAQ. V lost 5 bases to trimming and J lost 7 bases, with 17 bases between them. CDR3 in amino acids: CASSQQGQGREKLFF. In nucleotides, the CDR3 is TGTGCCAGCAGCCAGCAAGGGCAGGGACGTGAAAAACTGTTTTTT.

In its sample, this clone ranks as medium-sized. The chain recombines TRBV5-8 with TRBJ1-2; 7 nucleotides match TRBD1. Looked up from germline, CDR1 is SGHTS and CDR2 is YDEGEE. V was clipped by 1 base and J by 7 bases; unmatched bases: 13. CDR3 length equals 16 residues. This CDR3 reads CASSLFLTGMYRGYTF. In DNA form, the CDR3 reads TGTGCCAGCAGCTTGTTTTTGACAGGGATGTATCGTGGCTACACCTTC.

This CDR3 reads CASSGLARFF. Here the CDR3 DNA reads TGTGCCAGCTCCGGACTAGCTCGGTTCTTC. V gene TRBV18 combines with J gene TRBJ2-1, with 8 positions matching TRBD2. V dropped 6 bases and J dropped 15; count of bases not matched to a gene: 4. CDR1 is KGHSH and CDR2 is LQKENI in the germline V gene. There are 10 residues in the CDR3.

The genes are TRBV27 and TRBJ2-7; 8 bases fit TRBD2. CDR1 and CDR2 (germline): MNHEY, SMNVEV (reference sequence). Trimming took 0 bases from V and 4 from J; bases not matched to a gene: 2. The CDR3 is 14 amino acids. The CDR3 spells CASSLSAGGYEQYV. CDR3 nucleotides: TGTGCCAGCAGTTTATCTGCGGGGGGATACGAGCAGTACGTC.

This chain uses TRBV6-5 with TRBJ1-2; D is undetermined. This CDR3 contains 13 residues. Trimming removed 8 bases from V and 1 base from J, with 11 bases in between. Germline CDR1 and CDR2: MNHEY and SVGAGI. The CDR3 nucleotides read TGTGCCAGCGGGTTGGACGGTAACTATGGCTACACCTTC. Translating it yields CASGLDGNYGYTF.

The rearrangement links TRBV6-5 to TRBJ2-5; D is unresolved. The germline V gene encodes CDR1 MNHEY and CDR2 SVGAGI. The V gene lost 0 bases and the J gene lost 5 bases, with 10 bases spanning the gap. The CDR3 runs 14 residues. CDR3 loop: CASSYSMGQETQYF. The CDR3 coding sequence is TGTGCCAGCAGTTACTCGATGGGTCAGGAGACCCAGTACTTC.

This clone was found a few times. V gene TRBV19 combines with J gene TRBJ1-5, with D maybe TRBD1 (6 bases). Germline CDR1 and CDR2: LNHDA and SQIVND (reference sequence). The CDR3 extends over 13 amino acids. Trimming removed 5 bases from V and 7 bases from J, with 12 bases in between. This chain's CDR3 is CASSAKGGQPQHF. CDR3 coding DNA: TGTGCCAGTAGTGCAAAGGGGGGCCAGCCCCAGCATTTT. The full variable domain, with the rest looked up from reference TRBV19 and TRBJ1-5, is DGGITQSPKYLFRKEGQNVTLSCEQNLNHDAMYWYRQDPGQGLRLIYYSQIVNDFQKGDIAEGYSVSREKKESFPLTVTSAQKNPTAFYLCASSAKGGQPQHFGDGTRLSIL.